This T cell receptor (beta chain) was captured in a study of T cell responses to AZD1222 COVID-19 vaccine. Using immunoSEQ multiplex PCR, the repertoire was profiled, and TCRdb retains in-frame clones only, with some absent. The sample lists tens of thousands of clones, 88% occurring once. Study-level points and caveats: Baseline antibody screening turned up just a handful of seropositive AZD1222 recipients. Reports indicate that nearly half of spike-specific TCRs are directed at unmutated variant regions. The donor group comprised mostly white British people and more females; the analysis possibly underestimated clonal diversity. Increased Spike-specific TCR breadth and depth were observed after two AZD1222 doses.

Comment on this clone: Antigen: not known.

This receptor was identified in an adult who received the AZD1222 COVID-19 vaccine. The sample was peripheral blood, taken 28 days after the second AZD1222 dose.

For the CDR3, the DNA is TGTGCCACCAGCAGAGTGGGCCTGCCCTTTTTTGGCTACACCTTC. Protein sequence: CATSRVGLPFFGYTF. V usage is TRBV15 and J usage is TRBJ1-2, with D hard to call. This CDR3 has 15 residues. Trimming took 1 base from V and 7 from J, leaving 16 bases between them. CDR1 LNHNV and CDR2 YYDKDF come from the germline V gene (reference sequence). Drawing the rest from reference TRBV15 and TRBJ1-2, the complete variable domain is DAMVIQNPRYQVTQFGKPVTLSCSQTLNHNVMYWYQQKSSQAPKLLFHYYDKDFNNEADTPDNFQSRRPNTSFCFLDIRSPGLGDTAMYLCATSRVGLPFFGYTFGSGTRLTVV.